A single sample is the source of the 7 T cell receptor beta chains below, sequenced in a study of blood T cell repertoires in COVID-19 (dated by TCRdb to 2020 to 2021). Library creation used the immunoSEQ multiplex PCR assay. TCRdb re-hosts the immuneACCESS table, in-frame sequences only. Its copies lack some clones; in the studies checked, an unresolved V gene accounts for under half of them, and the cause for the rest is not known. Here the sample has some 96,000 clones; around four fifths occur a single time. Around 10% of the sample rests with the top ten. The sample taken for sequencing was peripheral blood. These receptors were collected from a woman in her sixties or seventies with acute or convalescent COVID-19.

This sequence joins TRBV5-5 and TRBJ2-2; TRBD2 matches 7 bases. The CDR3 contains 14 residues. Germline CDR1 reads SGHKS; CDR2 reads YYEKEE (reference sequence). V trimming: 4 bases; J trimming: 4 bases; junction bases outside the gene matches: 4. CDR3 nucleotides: TGTGCCAGCAGCCCTCGGGAGGCCACCGGGGAGCTGTTTTTT. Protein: CASSPREATGELFF.

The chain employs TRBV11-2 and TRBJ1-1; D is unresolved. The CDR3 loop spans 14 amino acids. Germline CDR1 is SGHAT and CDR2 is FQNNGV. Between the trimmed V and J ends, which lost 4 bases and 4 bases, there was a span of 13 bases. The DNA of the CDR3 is TGTGCCAGCAGCTCCGTTGGAGGGTCCACTGAAGCTTTCTTT. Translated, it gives CASSSVGGSTEAFF. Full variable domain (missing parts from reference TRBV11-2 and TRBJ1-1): EAGVAQSPRYKIIEKRQSVAFWCNPISGHATLYWYQQILGQGPKLLIQFQNNGVVDDSQLPKDRFSAERLKGVDSTLKIQPAKLEDSAVYLCASSSVGGSTEAFFGQGTRLTVV.

The CDR3 nucleotides are TGTGCCAGCAGCCTCCCCCAGGGTGACTATGGCTACACCTTC. Translating gives CASSLPQGDYGYTF. The rearrangement links TRBV11-1 to TRBJ1-2, with a possible D match to TRBD1 (5 bases). The CDR3 totals 14 residues. V gave up 5 bases and J gave up 3 bases, with 13 bases separating them. The V gene's germline CDR1 is SGHAT and CDR2 FQDESV (reference sequence).

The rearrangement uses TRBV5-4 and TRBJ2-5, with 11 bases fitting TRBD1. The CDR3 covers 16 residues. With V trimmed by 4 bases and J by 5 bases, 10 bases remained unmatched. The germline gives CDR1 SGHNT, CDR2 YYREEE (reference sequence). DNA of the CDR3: TGTGCCAGCAGCCAAAGGACAGGGGGCGCATGGGAGACCCAGTACTTC. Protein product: CASSQRTGGAWETQYF.

DNA of the CDR3: TGCGCCAGCAGCTTGGGACAGGGGATGGCCGGGGAGCTGTTTTTT. As protein: CASSLGQGMAGELFF. The chain recombines TRBV5-1 with TRBJ2-2; 8 bases align to TRBD1. V shed 0 bases and J 6 bases; nucleotides not matched to a gene: 4. This CDR3 contains 15 residues. Germline lookup yields CDR1 SGHRS and CDR2 YFSETQ.

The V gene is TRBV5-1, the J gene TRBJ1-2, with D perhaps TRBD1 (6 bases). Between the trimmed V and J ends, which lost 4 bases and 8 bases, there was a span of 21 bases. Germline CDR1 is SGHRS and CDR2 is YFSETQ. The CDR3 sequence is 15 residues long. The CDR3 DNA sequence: TGCGCCAGCAGCCCGGATGGGGGGGCTCAATGGGGCTACACCTTC. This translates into CASSPDGGAQWGYTF.

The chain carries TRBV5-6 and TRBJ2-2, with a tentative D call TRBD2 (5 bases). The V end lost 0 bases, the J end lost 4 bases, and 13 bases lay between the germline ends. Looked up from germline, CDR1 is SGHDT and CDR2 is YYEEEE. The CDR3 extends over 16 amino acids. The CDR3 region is CASSLGSQRGTGELFF. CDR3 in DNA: TGTGCCAGCAGCTTGGGCTCCCAACGGGGCACCGGGGAGCTGTTTTTT.